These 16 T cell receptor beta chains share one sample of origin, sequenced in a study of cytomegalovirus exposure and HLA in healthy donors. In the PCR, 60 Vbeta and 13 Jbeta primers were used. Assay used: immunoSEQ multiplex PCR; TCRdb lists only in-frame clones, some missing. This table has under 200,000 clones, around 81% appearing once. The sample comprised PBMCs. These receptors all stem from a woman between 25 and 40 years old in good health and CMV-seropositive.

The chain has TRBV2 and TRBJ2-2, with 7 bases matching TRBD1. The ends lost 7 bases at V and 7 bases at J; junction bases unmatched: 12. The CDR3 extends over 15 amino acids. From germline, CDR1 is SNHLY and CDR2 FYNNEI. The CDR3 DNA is TGTGCCAGCATAGGGGGCAGGGGGACATTCGGGGAGCTGTTTTTT. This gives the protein CASIGGRGTFGELFF.

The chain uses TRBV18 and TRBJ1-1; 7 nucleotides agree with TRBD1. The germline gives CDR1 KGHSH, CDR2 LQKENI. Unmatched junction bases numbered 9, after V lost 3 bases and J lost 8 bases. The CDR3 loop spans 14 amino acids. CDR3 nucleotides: TGTGCCAGCTCACCGGGGACAGAGCCGAGGGAAGCTTTCTTT. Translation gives CASSPGTEPREAFF. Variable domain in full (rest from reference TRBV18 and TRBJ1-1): NAGVMQNPRHLVRRRGQEARLRCSPMKGHSHVYWYRQLPEEGLKFMVYLQKENIIDESGMPKERFSAEFPKEGPSILRIQQVVRGDSAAYFCASSPGTEPREAFFGQGTRLTVV.

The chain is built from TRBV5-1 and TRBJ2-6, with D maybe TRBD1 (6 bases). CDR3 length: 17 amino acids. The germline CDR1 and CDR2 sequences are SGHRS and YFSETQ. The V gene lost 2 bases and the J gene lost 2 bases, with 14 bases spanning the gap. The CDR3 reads CASSLEQGATGANVLTF. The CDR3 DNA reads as TGCGCCAGCAGCTTAGAACAGGGTGCTACTGGGGCCAACGTCCTGACTTTC.

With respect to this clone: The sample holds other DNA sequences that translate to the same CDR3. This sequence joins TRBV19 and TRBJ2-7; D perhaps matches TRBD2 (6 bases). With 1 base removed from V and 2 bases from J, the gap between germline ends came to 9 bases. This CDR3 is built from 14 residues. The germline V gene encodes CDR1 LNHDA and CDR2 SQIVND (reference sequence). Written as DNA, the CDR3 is TGTGCCAGTAGTATAGTTGGGGGGACCTACGAGCAGTACTTC. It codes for CASSIVGGTYEQYF.

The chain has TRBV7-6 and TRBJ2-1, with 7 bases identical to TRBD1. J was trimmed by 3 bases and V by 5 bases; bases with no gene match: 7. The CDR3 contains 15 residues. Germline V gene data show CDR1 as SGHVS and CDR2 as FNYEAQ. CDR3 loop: CASSRQGRDYNEQFF. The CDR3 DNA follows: TGTGCCAGCAGCCGACAGGGACGGGACTACAATGAGCAGTTCTTC.

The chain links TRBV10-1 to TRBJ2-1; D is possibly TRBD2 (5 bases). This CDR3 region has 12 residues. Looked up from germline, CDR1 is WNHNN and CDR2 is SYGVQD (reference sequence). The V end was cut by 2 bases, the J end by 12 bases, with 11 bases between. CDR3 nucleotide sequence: TGCGCCAGCAGTGAGGCGAGAGGAGGGCAGTTCTTC. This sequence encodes CASSEARGGQFF.

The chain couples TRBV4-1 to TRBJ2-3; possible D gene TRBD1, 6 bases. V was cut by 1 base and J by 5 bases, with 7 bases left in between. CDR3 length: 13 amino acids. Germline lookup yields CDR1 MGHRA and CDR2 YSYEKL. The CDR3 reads CASSQVGGDTQYF. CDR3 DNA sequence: TGCGCCAGCAGCCAAGTAGGGGGAGATACGCAGTATTTT.

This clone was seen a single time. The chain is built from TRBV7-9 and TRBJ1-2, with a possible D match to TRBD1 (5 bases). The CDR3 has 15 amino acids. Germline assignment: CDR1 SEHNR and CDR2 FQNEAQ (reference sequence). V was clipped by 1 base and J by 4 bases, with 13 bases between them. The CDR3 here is CASSLEVGVSYGYTF. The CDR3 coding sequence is TGTGCCAGCAGCTTAGAAGTAGGGGTTTCCTATGGCTACACCTTC.

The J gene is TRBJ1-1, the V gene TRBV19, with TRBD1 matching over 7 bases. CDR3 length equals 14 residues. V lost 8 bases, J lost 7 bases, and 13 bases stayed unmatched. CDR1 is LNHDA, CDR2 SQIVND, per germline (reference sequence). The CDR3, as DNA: TGTGCCAGTCGAGGGGGCGCGAATAGGGGTGAAGCTTTCTTT. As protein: CASRGGANRGEAFF. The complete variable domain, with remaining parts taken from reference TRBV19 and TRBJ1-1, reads DGGITQSPKYLFRKEGQNVTLSCEQNLNHDAMYWYRQDPGQGLRLIYYSQIVNDFQKGDIAEGYSVSREKKESFPLTVTSAQKNPTAFYLCASRGGANRGEAFFGQGTRLTVV.

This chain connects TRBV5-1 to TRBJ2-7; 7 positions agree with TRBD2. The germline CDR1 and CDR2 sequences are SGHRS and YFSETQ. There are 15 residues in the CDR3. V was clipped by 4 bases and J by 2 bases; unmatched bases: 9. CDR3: CASSVGGGTTYEQYF. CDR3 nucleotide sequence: TGCGCCAGCAGCGTTGGGGGGGGGACTACCTACGAGCAGTACTTC.

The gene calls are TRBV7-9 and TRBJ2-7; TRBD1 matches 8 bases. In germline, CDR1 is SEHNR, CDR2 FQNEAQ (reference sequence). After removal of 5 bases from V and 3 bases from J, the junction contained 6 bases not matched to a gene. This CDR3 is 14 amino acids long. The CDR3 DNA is TGTGCCAGCAGCCACGGGACAGGAGACTACGAGCAGTACTTC. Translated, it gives CASSHGTGDYEQYF.

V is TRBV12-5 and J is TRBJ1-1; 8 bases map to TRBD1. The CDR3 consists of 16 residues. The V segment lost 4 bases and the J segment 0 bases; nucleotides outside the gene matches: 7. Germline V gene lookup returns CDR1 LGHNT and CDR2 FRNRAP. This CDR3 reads CASGWTGRAMNTEAFF. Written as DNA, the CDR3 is TGTGCTAGTGGTTGGACAGGGAGAGCCATGAACACTGAAGCTTTCTTT.

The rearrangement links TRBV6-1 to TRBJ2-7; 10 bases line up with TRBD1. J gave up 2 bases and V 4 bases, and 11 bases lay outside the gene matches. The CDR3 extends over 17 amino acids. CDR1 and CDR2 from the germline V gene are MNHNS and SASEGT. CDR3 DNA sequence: TGTGCCAGCAGTGCCCGATATTCCGGGACAGGGGCCTACGAGCAGTACTTC. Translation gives CASSARYSGTGAYEQYF.

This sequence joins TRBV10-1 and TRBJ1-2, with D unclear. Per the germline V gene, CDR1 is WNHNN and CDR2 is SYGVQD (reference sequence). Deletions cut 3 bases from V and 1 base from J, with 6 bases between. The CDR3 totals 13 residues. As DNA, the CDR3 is TGCGCCAGCAGTGACTACAGTAACTATGGCTACACCTTC. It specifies CASSDYSNYGYTF.

As DNA, the CDR3 is TGTGCCAGTAGTCACCAGGGGAACACTGAAGCTTTCTTT. As protein: CASSHQGNTEAFF. V and J are TRBV19 and TRBJ1-1; perhaps TRBD1 as D (5 bases). V lost 5 bases and J lost 1, with 8 bases in between. This CDR3 region has 13 residues. Per germline, CDR1 LNHDA and CDR2 SQIVND (reference sequence).

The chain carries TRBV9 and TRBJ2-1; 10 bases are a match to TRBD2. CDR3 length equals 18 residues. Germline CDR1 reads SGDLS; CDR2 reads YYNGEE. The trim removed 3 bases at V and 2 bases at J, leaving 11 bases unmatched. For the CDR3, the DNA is TGTGCCAGCAGCGCCTGGGGTTCTAGCGGGAGCGCCTACAATGAGCAGTTCTTC. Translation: CASSAWGSSGSAYNEQFF.